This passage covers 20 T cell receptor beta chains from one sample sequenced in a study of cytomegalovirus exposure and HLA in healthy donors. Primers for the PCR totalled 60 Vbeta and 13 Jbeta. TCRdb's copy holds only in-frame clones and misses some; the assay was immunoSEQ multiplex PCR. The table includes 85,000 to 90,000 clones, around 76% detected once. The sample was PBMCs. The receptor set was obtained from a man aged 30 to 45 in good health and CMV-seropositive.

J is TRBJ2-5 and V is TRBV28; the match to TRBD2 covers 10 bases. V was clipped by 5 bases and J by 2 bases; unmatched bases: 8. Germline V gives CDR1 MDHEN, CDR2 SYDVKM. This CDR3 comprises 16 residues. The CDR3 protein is CASSLPASGGQETQYF. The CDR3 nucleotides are TGTGCCAGCAGTCTCCCAGCTAGCGGGGGTCAAGAGACCCAGTACTTC.

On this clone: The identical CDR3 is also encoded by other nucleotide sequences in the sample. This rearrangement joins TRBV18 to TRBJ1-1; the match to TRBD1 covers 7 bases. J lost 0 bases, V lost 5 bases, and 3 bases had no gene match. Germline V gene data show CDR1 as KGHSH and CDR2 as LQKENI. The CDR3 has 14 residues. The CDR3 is CASSEQGLNTEAFF. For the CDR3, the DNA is TGTGCCAGCTCAGAACAGGGGTTGAACACTGAAGCTTTCTTT.

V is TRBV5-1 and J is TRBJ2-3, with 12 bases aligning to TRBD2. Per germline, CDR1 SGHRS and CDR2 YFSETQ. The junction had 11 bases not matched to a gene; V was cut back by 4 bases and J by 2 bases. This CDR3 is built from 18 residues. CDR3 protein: CASSPLLLAGGPTDTQYF. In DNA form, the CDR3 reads TGCGCCAGCAGCCCCCTCCTACTAGCGGGGGGACCCACAGATACGCAGTATTTT.

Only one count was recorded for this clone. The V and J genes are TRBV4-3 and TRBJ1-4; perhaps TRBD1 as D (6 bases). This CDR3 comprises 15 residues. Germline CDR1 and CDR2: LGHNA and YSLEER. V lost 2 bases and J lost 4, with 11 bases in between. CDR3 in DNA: TGCGCCAGCAGCCAACCCGACAGGAATAATGAAAAACTGTTTTTT. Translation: CASSQPDRNNEKLFF.

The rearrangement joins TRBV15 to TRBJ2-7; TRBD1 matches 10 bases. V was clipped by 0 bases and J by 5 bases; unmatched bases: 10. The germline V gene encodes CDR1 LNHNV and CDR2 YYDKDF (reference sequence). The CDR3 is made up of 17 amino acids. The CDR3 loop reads CATSRERGDRGVHEQYF. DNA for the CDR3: TGTGCCACCAGCAGAGAGAGAGGGGACAGGGGAGTCCACGAGCAGTACTTC.

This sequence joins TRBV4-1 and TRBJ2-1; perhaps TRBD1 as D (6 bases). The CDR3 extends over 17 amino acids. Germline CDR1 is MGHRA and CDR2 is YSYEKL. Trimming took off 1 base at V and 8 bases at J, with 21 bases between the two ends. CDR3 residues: CASSQASGEGTLYEQFF. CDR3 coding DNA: TGCGCCAGCAGCCAAGCGTCAGGGGAAGGTACTTTGTATGAGCAGTTCTTC.

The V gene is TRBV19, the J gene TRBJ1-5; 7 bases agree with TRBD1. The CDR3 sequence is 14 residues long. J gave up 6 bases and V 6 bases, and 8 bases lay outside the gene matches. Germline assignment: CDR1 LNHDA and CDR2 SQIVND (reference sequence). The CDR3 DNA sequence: TGTGCCAGTAGGACGGACAGGTTTATTCAGCCCCAGCATTTT. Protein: CASRTDRFIQPQHF.

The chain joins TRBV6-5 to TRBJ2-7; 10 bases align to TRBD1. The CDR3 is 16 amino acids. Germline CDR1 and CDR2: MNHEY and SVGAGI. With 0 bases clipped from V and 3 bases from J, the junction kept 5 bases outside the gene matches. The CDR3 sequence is CASSYSIGQGGYEQYF. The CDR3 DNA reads TGTGCCAGCAGTTACTCGATCGGACAGGGGGGCTACGAGCAGTACTTC.

CDR3 sequence: CASSPLASHRGRNSPLHF. CDR3 in DNA: TGTGCCAGCTCACCATTGGCGTCCCACAGGGGCCGTAATTCACCCCTCCACTTT. The rearrangement joins TRBV18 to TRBJ1-6; 7 bases line up with TRBD1. Germline V gene sequence: CDR1 KGHSH, CDR2 LQKENI. The CDR3 has 18 residues. V lost 2 bases, J lost 6 bases, and 13 bases stayed unmatched.

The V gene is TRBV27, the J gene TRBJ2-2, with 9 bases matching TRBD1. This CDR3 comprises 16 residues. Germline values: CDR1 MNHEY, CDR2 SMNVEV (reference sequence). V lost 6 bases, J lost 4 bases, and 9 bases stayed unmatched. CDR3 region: CASRIQGAIRTGELFF. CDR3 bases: TGTGCCAGCAGGATACAGGGGGCGATACGCACCGGGGAGCTGTTTTTT.

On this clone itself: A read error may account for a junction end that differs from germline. The DNA for the CDR3 is TGTTCCAGCAGCGGGGGACTCGGTGGGGACACAGATACGCAGTATTTT. This encodes CSSSGGLGGDTDTQYF. This chain connects TRBV7-9 to TRBJ2-3; 8 positions agree with TRBD2. Germline lookup yields CDR1 SEHNR and CDR2 FQNEAQ (reference sequence). The CDR3 spans 16 residues.

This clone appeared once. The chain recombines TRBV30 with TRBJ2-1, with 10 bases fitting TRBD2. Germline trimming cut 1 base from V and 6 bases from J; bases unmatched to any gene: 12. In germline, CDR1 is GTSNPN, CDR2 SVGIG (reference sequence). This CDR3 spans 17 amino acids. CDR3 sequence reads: CAWSGGMKRGGRNEQFF. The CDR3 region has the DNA TGTGCCTGGAGTGGGGGTATGAAGCGGGGGGGCCGCAATGAGCAGTTCTTC.

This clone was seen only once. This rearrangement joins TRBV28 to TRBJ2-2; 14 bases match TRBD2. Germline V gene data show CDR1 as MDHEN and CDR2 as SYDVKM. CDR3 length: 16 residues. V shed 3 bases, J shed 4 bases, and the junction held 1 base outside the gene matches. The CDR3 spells CASSLTSGGATGELFF. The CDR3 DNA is TGTGCCAGCAGTTTGACTAGCGGGGGGGCCACCGGGGAGCTGTTTTTT.

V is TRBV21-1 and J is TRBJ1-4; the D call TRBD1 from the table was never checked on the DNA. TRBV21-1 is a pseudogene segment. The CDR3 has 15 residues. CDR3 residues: CASSSGDRGGEKLFF. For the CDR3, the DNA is TGTGCCAGCAGCAGTGGGGACAGGGGCGGTGAAAAACTGTTTTTT.

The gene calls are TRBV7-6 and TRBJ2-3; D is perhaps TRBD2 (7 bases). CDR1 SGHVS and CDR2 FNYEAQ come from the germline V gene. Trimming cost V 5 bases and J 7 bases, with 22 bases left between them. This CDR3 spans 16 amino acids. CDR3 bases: TGTGCCAGCAGCCCCCGACGAGGGGGGGGGCCGAATACGCAGTATTTT. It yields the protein CASSPRRGGGPNTQYF.

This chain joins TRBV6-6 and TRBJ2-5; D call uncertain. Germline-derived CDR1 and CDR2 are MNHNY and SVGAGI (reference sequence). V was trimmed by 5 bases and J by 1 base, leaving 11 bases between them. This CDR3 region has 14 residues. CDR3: CASSDRPGQETQYF. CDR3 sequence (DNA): TGTGCCAGCAGTGACCGACCAGGCCAAGAGACCCAGTACTTC.

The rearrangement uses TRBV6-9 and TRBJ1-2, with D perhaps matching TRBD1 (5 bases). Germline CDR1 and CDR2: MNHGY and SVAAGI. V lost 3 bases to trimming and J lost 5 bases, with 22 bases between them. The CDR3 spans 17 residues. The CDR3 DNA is TGTGCCAGCAGTTACCACCGAGGTCGGGAGGACAATTATGGCTACACCTTC. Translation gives CASSYHRGREDNYGYTF.

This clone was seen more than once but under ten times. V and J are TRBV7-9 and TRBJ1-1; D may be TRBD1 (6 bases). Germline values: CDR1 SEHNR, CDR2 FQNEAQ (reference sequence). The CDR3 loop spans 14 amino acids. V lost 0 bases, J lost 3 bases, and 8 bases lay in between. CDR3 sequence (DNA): TGTGCCAGCAGCTTAGCACAGGGAGACACTGAAGCTTTCTTT. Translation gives CASSLAQGDTEAFF. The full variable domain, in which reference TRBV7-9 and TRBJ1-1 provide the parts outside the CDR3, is DTGVSQNPRHKITKRGQNVTFRCDPISEHNRLYWYRQTLGQGPEFLTYFQNEAQLEKSRLLSDRFSAERPKGSFSTLEIQRTEQGDSAMYLCASSLAQGDTEAFFGQGTRLTVV.

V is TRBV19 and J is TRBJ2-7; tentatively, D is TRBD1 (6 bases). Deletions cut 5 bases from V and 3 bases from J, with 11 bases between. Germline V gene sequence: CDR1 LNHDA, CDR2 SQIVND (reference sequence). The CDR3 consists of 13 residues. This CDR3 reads CASSLQGNYEQYF. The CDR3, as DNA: TGTGCCAGTAGTCTACAGGGCAACTACGAGCAGTACTTC.

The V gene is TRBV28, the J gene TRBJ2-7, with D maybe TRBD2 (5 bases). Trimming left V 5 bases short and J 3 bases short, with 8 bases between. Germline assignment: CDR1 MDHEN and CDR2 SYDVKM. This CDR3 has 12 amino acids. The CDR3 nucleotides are TGTGCCAGCAGTCTGAGGGACTACGAGCAGTACTTC. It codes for CASSLRDYEQYF.